Below, one TCR beta chain is given with its context. In the same sample, other DNA sequences code for this CDR3. CDR1 and CDR2 from the germline V gene are SEHNR and FQNEAQ (reference sequence). The CDR3 extends over 12 amino acids. The V end lost 2 bases, the J end lost 4 bases, and 4 bases lay between the germline ends. Authors' data handling: It was from reference gene primer amplification that nucleated cell counts were estimated. Only in-frame clones appear in the TCRdb table, and some are missing; sequencing was by immunoSEQ multiplex PCR. V and J calls plus clone size are reproduced from that table; the DNA served to infer D and trimming. This table has fewer than 350,000 clones, around 90% appearing once. The sample is drawn from a study of blood T cell repertoires in COVID-19. Looking at the study overall: Material from acute and convalescent COVID-19 was sourced from the United States, Italy and Spain. T cells, B-cell-depleted T cells, or PBMCs supplied cDNA or gDNA.

The clonotype comes from a man aged 18 to 30 with active or convalescent COVID-19. The genes are TRBV7-9 and TRBJ2-3; D unresolved. Sequenced: peripheral blood. In DNA form, the CDR3 reads TGTGCCAGCAGCTTAAGAGCAGATACGCAGTATTTT. Translation gives CASSLRADTQYF. The whole variable domain, filled in from reference TRBV7-9 and TRBJ2-3, reads DTGVSQNPRHKITKRGQNVTFRCDPISEHNRLYWYRQTLGQGPEFLTYFQNEAQLEKSRLLSDRFSAERPKGSFSTLEIQRTEQGDSAMYLCASSLRADTQYFGPGTRLTVL.